Shown below are 5 T cell receptor beta chains from a single sample sequenced in a study of blood T cell repertoires in COVID-19. TCRdb's copy holds only in-frame clones and misses some; the assay was immunoSEQ multiplex PCR. The sample consists of more than 95,000 clones, over 75% of them appearing once. Sequencing was carried out using peripheral blood. All receptors derive from a man between 60 and 70 years old with acute or convalescent COVID-19.

This rearrangement joins TRBV5-4 to TRBJ2-1, with TRBD2 matching over 11 bases. CDR1 and CDR2 (germline): SGHNT, YYREEE (reference sequence). With 4 bases clipped from V and 4 bases from J, the junction kept 7 bases outside the gene matches. This CDR3 region has 16 residues. The CDR3 DNA follows: TGTGCCAGCAGCCCCTTAGCGGGAGGGAATTACAATGAGCAGTTCTTC. It specifies CASSPLAGGNYNEQFF.

In this sample, this clone turned up once. V is TRBV15 and J is TRBJ2-3; D not certain. The CDR3 spans 13 residues. CDR1 LNHNV and CDR2 YYDKDF come from the germline V gene (reference sequence). Deletions cut 9 bases from V and 4 bases from J, with 14 bases between. The CDR3 nucleotides are TGTGCCACTGGTGAGAGGCTCGCAGATACGCAGTATTTT. Translated: CATGERLADTQYF.

CDR3 loop: CASSPISPLGLAGYTDTQYF. The CDR3 nucleotides are TGTGCCAGCAGTCCGATATCGCCCTTGGGACTAGCGGGGTACACAGATACGCAGTATTTT. The chain carries TRBV27 and TRBJ2-3, with 13 bases identical to TRBD2. V shed 5 bases, J shed 2 bases, and the junction held 16 bases outside the gene matches. The germline V gene encodes CDR1 MNHEY and CDR2 SMNVEV (reference sequence). The CDR3 is made up of 20 amino acids.

This chain links TRBV30 with TRBJ2-1; no definite D call. Per the germline V gene, CDR1 is GTSNPN and CDR2 is SVGIG (reference sequence). The CDR3 has 16 residues. Deletions cut 0 bases from V and 6 bases from J, with 18 bases between. The DNA of the CDR3 is TGTGCCTGGAGTGTAAGGTTCGAGAGTTCGGGCAATGAGCAGTTCTTC. It specifies CAWSVRFESSGNEQFF. Based on the CDR3 plus reference TRBV30 and TRBJ2-1, the full variable domain is SQTIHQWPATLVQPVGSPLSLECTVEGTSNPNLYWYRQAAGRGLQLLFYSVGIGQISSEVPQNLSASRPQDRQFILSSKKLLLSDSGFYLCAWSVRFESSGNEQFFGPGTRLTVL.

The chain has TRBV11-2 and TRBJ2-1; TRBD2 matches at 7 bases. Germline values: CDR1 SGHAT, CDR2 FQNNGV. J lost 8 bases, V lost 5 bases, and 15 bases had no gene match. There are 16 residues in the CDR3. The CDR3 spells CASSLNGGGTHDEQFF. The CDR3 DNA reads as TGTGCCAGCAGCCTCAATGGGGGAGGGACGCACGATGAGCAGTTCTTC.